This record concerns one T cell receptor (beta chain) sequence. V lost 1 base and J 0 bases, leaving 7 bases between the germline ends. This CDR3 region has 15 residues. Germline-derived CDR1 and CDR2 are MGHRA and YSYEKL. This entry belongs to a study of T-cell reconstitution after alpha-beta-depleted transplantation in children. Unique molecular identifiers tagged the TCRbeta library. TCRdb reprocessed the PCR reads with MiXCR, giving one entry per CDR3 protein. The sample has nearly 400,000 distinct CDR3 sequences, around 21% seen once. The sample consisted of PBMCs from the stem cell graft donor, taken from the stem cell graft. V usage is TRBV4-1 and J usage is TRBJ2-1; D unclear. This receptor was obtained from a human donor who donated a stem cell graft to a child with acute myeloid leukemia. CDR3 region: CASSQVVSSYNEQFF. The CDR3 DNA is TGCGCCAGCAGCCAAGTAGTTAGCTCCTACAATGAGCAGTTCTTC.